This T cell receptor beta chain was profiled in a study of T cells in Graves' hyperthyroidism and ophthalmopathy. About the study: Before treatment of any kind, peripheral blood was taken at initial diagnosis.

This clonotype turned up a few times. Patients were aged 18 to 65, had disease duration under 2 months, and had newly diagnosed hyperthyroidism. The TCR beta CDR3 regions underwent amplification using RNA transcripts as the source. HTBI primers drove first-round RT-PCR of the TCR CDR3. TCRdb called the multiplex PCR reads again in MiXCR, with one record for every CDR3 protein. The table includes 370,000 or so distinct CDR3 sequences, around a quarter detected once. This CDR3 region has 13 residues. The V gene lost 3 bases and the J gene lost 6 bases, with 10 bases spanning the gap. Germline V lookup: CDR1 LNHDA, CDR2 SQIVND (reference sequence).

V and J are TRBV19 and TRBJ2-3; no reliable D call. The source material was blood. The clonotype originates from a man aged 45 to 65 with Graves' hyperthyroidism. Written as DNA, the CDR3 is TGTGCCAGTAGTATCTCACACGGGGATACGCAGTATTTT. This encodes CASSISHGDTQYF. Full variable domain (outside the CDR3, taken from reference TRBV19 and TRBJ2-3): DGGITQSPKYLFRKEGQNVTLSCEQNLNHDAMYWYRQDPGQGLRLIYYSQIVNDFQKGDIAEGYSVSREKKESFPLTVTSAQKNPTAFYLCASSISHGDTQYFGPGTRLTVL.